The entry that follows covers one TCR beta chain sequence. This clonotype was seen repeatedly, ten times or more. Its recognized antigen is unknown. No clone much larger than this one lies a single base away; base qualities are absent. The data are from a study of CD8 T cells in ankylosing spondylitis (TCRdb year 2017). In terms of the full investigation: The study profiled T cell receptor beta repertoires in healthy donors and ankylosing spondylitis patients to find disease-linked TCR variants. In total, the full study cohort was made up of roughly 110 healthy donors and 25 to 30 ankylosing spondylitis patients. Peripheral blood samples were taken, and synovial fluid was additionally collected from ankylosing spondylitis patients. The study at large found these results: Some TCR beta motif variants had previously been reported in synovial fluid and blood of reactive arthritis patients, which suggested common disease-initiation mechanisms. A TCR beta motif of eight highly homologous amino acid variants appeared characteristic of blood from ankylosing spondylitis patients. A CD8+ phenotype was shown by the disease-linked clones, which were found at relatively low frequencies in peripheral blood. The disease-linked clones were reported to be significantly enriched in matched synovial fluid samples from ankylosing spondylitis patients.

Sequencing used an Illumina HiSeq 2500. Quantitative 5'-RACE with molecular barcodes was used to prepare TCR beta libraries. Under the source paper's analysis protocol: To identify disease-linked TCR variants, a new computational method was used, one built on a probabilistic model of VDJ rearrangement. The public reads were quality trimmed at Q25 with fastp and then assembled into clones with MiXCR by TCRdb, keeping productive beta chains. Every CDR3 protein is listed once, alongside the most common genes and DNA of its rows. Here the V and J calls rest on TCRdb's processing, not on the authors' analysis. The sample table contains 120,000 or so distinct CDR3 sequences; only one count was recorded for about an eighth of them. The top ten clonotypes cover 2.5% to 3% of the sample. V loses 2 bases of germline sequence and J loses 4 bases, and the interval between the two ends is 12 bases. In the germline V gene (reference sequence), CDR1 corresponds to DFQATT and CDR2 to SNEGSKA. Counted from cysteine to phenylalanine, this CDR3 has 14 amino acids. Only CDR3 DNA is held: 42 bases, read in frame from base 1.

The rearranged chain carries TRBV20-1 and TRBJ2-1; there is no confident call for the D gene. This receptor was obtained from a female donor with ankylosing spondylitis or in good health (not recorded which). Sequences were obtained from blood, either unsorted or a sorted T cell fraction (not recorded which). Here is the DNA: TGCAGTGCTAGACGACCGGAAACTTACAATGAGCAGTTCTTC. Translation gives CSARRPETYNEQFF.